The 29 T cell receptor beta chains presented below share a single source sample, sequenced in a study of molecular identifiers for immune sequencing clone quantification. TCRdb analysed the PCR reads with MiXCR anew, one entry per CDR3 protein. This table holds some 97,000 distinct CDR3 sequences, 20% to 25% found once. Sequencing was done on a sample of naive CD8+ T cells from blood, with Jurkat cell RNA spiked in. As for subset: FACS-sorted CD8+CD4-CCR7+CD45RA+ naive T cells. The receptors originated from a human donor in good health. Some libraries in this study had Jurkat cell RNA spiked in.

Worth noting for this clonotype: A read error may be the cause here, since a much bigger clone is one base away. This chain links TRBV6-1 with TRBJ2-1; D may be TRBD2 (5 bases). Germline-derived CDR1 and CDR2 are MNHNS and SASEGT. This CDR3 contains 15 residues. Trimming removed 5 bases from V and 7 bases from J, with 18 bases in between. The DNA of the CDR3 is TGTGCCAGCAGTTTACCGAGACAAGGCGGGAATGAGCAGTTCTTC. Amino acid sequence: CASSLPRQGGNEQFF.

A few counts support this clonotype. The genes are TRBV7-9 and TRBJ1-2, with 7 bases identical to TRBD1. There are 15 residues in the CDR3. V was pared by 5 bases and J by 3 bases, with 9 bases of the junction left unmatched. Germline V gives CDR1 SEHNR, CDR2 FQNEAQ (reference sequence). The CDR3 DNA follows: TGTGCCAGCAGCCCGTACCAGGGACAGTACTATGGCTACACCTTC. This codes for CASSPYQGQYYGYTF. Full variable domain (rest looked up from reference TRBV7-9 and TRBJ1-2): DTGVSQNPRHKITKRGQNVTFRCDPISEHNRLYWYRQTLGQGPEFLTYFQNEAQLEKSRLLSDRFSAERPKGSFSTLEIQRTEQGDSAMYLCASSPYQGQYYGYTFGSGTRLTVV.

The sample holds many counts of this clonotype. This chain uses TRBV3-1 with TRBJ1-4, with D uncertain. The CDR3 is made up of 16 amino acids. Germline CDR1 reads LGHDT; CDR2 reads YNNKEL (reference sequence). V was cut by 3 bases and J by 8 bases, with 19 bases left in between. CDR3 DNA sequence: TGTGCCAGCAGCCAGGACCTGCCGGGTTTCGCGGAAAAACTGTTTTTT. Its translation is CASSQDLPGFAEKLFF.

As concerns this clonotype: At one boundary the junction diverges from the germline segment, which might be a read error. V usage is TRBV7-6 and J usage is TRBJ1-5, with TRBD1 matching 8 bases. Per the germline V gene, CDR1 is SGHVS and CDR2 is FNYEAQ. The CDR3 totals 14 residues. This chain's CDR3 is CAGSLGQGAQPQHF. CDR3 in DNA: TGTGCCGGCAGCTTGGGGCAGGGGGCACAGCCCCAGCATTTT.

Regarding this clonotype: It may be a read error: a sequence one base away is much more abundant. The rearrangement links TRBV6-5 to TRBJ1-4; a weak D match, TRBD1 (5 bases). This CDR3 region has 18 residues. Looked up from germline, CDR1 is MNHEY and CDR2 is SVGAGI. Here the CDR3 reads CASSYSVHRPKTNERLFF. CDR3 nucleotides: TGTGCCAGCAGTTACTCTGTTCACAGGCCGAAGACTAATGAAAGACTGTTTTTT.

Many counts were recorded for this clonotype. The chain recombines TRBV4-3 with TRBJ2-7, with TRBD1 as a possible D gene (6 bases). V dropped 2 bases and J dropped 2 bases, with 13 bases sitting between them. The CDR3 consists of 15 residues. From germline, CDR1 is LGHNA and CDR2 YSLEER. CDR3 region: CASSQQDSRTYEQYF. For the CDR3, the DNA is TGCGCCAGCAGCCAACAGGACAGCAGGACCTACGAGCAGTACTTC.

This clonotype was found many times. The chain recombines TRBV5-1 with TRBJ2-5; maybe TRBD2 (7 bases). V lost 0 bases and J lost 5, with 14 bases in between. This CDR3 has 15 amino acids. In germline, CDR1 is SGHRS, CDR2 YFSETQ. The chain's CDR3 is CASSLAGGRQETQYF. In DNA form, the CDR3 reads TGCGCCAGCAGCTTGGCGGGGGGCCGTCAGGAGACCCAGTACTTC.

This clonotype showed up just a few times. Here the CDR3 DNA reads TGCAGTGCGAGGCCCAGCTCCTACGAGCAGTACTTC. Translated: CSARPSSYEQYF. The rearrangement uses TRBV20-1 and TRBJ2-7; D uncertain. With 6 bases removed from V and 0 bases from J, the gap between germline ends came to 9 bases. CDR1 and CDR2 from the germline V gene are DFQATT and SNEGSKA (reference sequence). CDR3 length: 12 residues.

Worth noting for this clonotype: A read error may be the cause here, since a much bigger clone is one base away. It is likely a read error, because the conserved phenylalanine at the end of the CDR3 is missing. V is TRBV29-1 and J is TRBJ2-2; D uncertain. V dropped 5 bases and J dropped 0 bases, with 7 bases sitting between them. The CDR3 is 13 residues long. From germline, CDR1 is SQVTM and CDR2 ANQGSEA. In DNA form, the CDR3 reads TGCAGCGTTCTGGCAGCGAACACCGGGGAGCTGTTTTCT. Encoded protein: CSVLAANTGELFS.

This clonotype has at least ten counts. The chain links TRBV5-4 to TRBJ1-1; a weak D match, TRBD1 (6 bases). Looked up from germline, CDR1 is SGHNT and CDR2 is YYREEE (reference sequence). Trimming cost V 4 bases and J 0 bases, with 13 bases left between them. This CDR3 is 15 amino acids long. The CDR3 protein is CASSINREVNTEAFF. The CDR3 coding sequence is TGTGCCAGCAGCATAAACAGGGAGGTGAACACTGAAGCTTTCTTT.

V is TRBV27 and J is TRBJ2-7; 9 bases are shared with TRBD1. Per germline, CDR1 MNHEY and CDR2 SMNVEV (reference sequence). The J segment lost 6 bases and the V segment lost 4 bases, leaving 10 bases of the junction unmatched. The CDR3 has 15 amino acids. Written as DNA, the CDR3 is TGTGCCAGCAGTTCCCTGTTGACAGGGGGACGCGAGCAGTACTTC. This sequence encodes CASSSLLTGGREQYF.

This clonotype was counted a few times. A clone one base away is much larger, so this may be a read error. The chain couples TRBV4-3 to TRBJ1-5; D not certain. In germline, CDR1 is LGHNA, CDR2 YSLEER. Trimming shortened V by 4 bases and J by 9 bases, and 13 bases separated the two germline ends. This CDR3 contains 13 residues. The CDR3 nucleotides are TGCGCCAGCAGCCCCACCGGCGATCGGCCCCAGCATTTT. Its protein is CASSPTGDRPQHF.

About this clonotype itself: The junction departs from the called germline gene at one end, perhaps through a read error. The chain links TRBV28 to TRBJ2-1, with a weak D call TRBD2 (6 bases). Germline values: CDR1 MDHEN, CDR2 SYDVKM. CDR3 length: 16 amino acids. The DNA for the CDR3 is TGTGCCAGCAGCCCGACTCTTCGGGACTCCCACAATGAGCAGTTCTTC. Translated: CASSPTLRDSHNEQFF.

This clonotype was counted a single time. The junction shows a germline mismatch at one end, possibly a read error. CDR3 region: CSPVSMAYDKEHEKFF. As DNA, the CDR3 is TGCAGCCCCGTGTCGATGGCGTACGATAAGGAACATGAGAAGTTCTTC. The chain employs TRBV29-1 and TRBJ2-1; D is ambiguous. CDR1 is SQVTM and CDR2 is ANQGSEA in the germline V gene. The CDR3 has 16 residues.

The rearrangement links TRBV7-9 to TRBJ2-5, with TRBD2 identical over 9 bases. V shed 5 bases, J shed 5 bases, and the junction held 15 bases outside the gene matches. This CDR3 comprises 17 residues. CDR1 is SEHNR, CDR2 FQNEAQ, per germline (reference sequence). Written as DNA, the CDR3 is TGTGCCAGCAGCCCACCTCCGCGCGGGAGGGTAGGCGAGACCCAGTACTTC. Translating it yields CASSPPPRGRVGETQYF.

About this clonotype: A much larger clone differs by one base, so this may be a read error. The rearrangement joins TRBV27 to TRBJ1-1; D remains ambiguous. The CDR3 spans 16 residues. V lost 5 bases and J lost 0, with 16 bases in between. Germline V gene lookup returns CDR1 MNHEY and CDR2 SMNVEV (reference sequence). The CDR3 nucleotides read TGTGCCAGCAGTCTGACACCGCCAACAATGAACACTGAAGCTTTCTTT. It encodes CASSLTPPTMNTEAFF.

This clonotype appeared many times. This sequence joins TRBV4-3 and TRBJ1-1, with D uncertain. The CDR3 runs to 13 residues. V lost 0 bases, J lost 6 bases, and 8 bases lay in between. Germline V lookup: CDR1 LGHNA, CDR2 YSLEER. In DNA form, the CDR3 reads TGCGCCAGCAGCCAAGAGTACGGCGCTGAAGCTTTCTTT. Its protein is CASSQEYGAEAFF.

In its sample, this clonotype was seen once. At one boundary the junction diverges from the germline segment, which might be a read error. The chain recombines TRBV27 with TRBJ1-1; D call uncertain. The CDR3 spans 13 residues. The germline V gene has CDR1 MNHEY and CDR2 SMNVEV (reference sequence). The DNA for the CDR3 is TGTGCCAGCAGTCTGGGGTCTCCCACTGAAACTCTCTTT. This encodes CASSLGSPTETLF.

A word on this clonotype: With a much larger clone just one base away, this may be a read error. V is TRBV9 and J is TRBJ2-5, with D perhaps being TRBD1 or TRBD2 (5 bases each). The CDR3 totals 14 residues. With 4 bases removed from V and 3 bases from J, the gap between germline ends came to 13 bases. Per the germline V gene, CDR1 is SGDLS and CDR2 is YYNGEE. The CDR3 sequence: CASSLYGTEETQYF. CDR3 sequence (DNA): TGTGCCAGCAGCCTATATGGGACCGAAGAGACCCAGTACTTC.

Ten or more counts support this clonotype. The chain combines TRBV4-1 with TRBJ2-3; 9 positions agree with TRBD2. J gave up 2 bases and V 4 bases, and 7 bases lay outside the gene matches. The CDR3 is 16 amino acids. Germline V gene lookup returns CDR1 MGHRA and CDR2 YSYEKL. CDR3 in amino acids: CASSRPLAGPTDTQYF. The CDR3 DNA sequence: TGCGCCAGCAGCCGACCACTAGCGGGCCCCACAGATACGCAGTATTTT.

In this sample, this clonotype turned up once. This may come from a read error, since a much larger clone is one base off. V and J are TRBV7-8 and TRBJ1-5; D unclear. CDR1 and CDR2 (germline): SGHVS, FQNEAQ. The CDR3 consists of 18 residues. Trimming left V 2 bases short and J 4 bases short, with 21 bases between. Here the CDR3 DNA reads TGTGCCAGCAGCTTAATTTTAGGGATAGAGACTCGGAATCAGCCCCAGCATTTT. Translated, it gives CASSLILGIETRNQPQHF.

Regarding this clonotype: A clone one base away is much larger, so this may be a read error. This chain's CDR3 is CTSSTGTSGAQETQYF. The CDR3 bases are TGTACCAGCAGTACCGGGACTAGCGGAGCACAAGAGACCCAGTACTTC. The rearrangement uses TRBV27 and TRBJ2-5; the match to TRBD2 covers 11 bases. The CDR3 extends over 16 amino acids. Germline loops: CDR1 MNHEY, CDR2 SMNVEV (reference sequence).

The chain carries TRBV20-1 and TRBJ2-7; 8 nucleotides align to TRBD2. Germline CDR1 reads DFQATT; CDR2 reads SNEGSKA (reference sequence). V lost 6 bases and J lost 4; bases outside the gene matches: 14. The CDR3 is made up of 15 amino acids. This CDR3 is CSALTPAGVVYEQYF. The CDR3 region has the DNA TGCAGTGCCCTGACCCCAGCGGGAGTCGTGTACGAGCAGTACTTC.

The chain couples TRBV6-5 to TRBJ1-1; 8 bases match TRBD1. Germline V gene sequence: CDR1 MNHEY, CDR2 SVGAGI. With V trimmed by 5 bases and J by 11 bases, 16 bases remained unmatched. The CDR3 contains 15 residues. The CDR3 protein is CASSPGQGVVVLAFF. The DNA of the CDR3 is TGTGCCAGCAGTCCCGGACAGGGAGTCGTGGTTTTGGCTTTCTTT.

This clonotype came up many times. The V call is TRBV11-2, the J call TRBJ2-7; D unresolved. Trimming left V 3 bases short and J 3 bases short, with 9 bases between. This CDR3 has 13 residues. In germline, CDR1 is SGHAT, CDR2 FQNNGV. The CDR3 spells CASSLSPSYEQYF. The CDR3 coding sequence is TGTGCCAGCAGCTTGTCCCCGAGCTACGAGCAGTACTTC.

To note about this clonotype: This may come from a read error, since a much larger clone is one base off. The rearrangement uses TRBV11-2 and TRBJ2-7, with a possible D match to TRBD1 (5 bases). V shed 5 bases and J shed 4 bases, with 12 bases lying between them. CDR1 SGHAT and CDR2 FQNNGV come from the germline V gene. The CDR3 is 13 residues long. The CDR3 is CASSQGAGYEQYF. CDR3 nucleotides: TGTGCCAGCAGCCAAGGGGCAGGGTACGAGCAGTACTTC.

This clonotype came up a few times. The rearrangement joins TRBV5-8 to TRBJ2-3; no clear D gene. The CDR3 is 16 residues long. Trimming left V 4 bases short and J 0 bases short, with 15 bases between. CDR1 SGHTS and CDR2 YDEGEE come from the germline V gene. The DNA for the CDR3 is TGTGCCAGCAGCCGAAAGGACGGGTCTAGCACAGATACGCAGTATTTT. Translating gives CASSRKDGSSTDTQYF. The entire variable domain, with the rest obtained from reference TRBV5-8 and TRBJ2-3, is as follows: EAGVTQSPTHLIKTRGQQATLRCSPISGHTSVYWYQQALGLGLQFLLWYDEGEERNRGNFPPRFSGRQFPNYSSELNVNALELEDSALYLCASSRKDGSSTDTQYFGPGTRLTVL.

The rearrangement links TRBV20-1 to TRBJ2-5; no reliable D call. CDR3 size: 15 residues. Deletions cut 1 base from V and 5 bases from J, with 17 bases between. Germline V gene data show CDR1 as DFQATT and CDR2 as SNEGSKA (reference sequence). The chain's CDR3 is CSARVRQTVGETQYF. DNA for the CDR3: TGCAGTGCTAGAGTCCGACAAACGGTTGGCGAGACCCAGTACTTC.

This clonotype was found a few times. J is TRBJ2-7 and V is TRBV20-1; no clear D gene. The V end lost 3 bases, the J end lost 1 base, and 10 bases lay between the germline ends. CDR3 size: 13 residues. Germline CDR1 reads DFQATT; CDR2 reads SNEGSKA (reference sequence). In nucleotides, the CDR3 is TGCAGTGCTAGGTGGCCAGCATCCTACGAGCAGTACTTC. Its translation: CSARWPASYEQYF.